The 3 T cell receptor beta chains given below trace back to one sample, sequenced in a study of identical twins. From the 5' RACE reads, TCRdb called clonotypes with MiXCR, one entry per CDR3 protein. The data contain 200,000 to 250,000 distinct CDR3 sequences, around 6.9% of them seen just once; the ten biggest clones take up around 2.1%. These data also formed part of another study, on yellow fever vaccine responses in identical twins.

Specimen: memory (CD45RO+) T cells sorted from blood. All receptors derive from a young woman in good health.

This clonotype was found a few times. This chain uses TRBV6-1 with TRBJ2-7, with TRBD1 matching 8 bases. This CDR3 comprises 15 residues. The trim removed 1 base at V and 2 bases at J, leaving 4 bases unmatched. Germline values: CDR1 MNHNS, CDR2 SASEGT. This CDR3 is CASSEGTGPPYEQYF. The DNA for the CDR3 is TGTGCCAGCAGTGAAGGGACAGGGCCCCCCTACGAGCAGTACTTC.

The chain carries TRBV11-2 and TRBJ2-5; 11 bases line up with TRBD2. This CDR3 is built from 18 residues. V trimming: 2 bases; J trimming: 3 bases; junction bases outside the gene matches: 11. Germline V gene lookup returns CDR1 SGHAT and CDR2 FQNNGV. Written as DNA, the CDR3 is TGTGCCAGCAGCTTATACCCCTCTAGCGGGAGGACCGAAGAGACCCAGTACTTC. Encoded protein: CASSLYPSSGRTEETQYF.

In its sample, this clonotype was seen a few times. V gene TRBV11-1 combines with J gene TRBJ2-7; 13 nucleotides align to TRBD2. Germline V lookup: CDR1 SGHAT, CDR2 FQDESV (reference sequence). V lost 1 base to trimming and J lost 0 bases; unmatched junction nucleotides: 6. The CDR3 consists of 18 residues. The CDR3 reads CASSLGGLAGFGSYEQYF. The CDR3 DNA sequence: TGTGCCAGCAGCTTAGGGGGACTAGCGGGGTTCGGCTCCTACGAGCAGTACTTC.